This TCR beta chain was obtained from a study of cytomegalovirus exposure and HLA in healthy donors. Study results and caveats: Beyond CMV serostatus, there was no information to go on about immune exposure.

A few counts support this clone. Antigen unknown. Germline CDR1 and CDR2: GTSNPN and SVGIG (reference sequence). The CDR3 has 16 amino acids. Unmatched junction bases numbered 11, after V lost 4 bases and J lost 4 bases. The PCR used 60 Vbeta and 13 Jbeta primers. Measured with immunoSEQ multiplex PCR; TCRdb has only the in-frame clones, and not every one. The sample yields around 150,000 clones, 72% seen once. The sample was PBMCs. This receptor was taken from a man aged 35 to 55 in good health and CMV-seronegative. This chain uses TRBV30 with TRBJ2-1, with 9 bases that match TRBD2. In DNA form, the CDR3 reads TGTGCCTGGACCCTCTCGTTGACTAGCGGTTACAATGAGCAGTTCTTC. Translated, it gives CAWTLSLTSGYNEQFF.